The clone carrying this T cell receptor beta chain has a handful of counts. These data are taken from a study of beta chain features in type 1 diabetes. Study information: Age, gender and cell yields were alike across patients and healthy donors.

Germline V lookup: CDR1 SGDLS, CDR2 YYNGEE. The CDR3 runs to 16 residues. Trimming pared 0 bases from V and 5 bases from J, leaving 18 bases between. Of the isolated RNA, all was reverse transcribed, and so the sequenced material was expressed TCRB transcripts. Naive, central memory and regulatory T cell samples yielded around 3.3 million reads on average. The data were produced by immunoSEQ multiplex PCR, yet TCRdb's version contains in-frame clones alone and is incomplete. The sample includes fewer than 550,000 clones, 11% of them seen just once. The sample consisted of naive CD4+ T cells from blood. V gene TRBV9 combines with J gene TRBJ2-7, with D perhaps matching TRBD1 (5 bases). The sequence derives from a woman between 18 and 29 years old in good health. CDR3 nucleotides: TGTGCCAGCAGCGTAGAAGCCTCAGGGTATAGCCACGAGCAGTACTTC. Its translation is CASSVEASGYSHEQYF.